This entry describes one TCR beta chain. Its specificity is not known. Researchers ran the PCR with 60 Vbeta and 13 Jbeta primers. Method: immunoSEQ multiplex PCR; TCRdb's copy keeps in-frame clones and lacks some. This table has some 180,000 clones, roughly 82% appearing once. The record originates from a study of cytomegalovirus exposure and HLA in healthy donors. At the level of the study: Earlier work reported some 110 million unique TCR beta sequences from 180 million or so T cells. Inside one of the first data releases sat about 85 million unique TCRs taken from HLA-typed donors. Study-level findings and limits: A later analysis linked a missense DCLRE1C variant to TCR beta V- and J-gene trimming.

CDR1 is MNHEY and CDR2 is SMNVEV in the germline V gene (reference sequence). This CDR3 region has 14 residues. V lost 3 bases, J lost 14 bases, and 22 bases lay in between. The chain carries TRBV27 and TRBJ1-1; D is perhaps TRBD1 (5 bases). This TCR was recovered from a girl aged 2 to 10 in good health and CMV-seropositive. Sequencing was carried out using PBMCs. This chain's CDR3 is CASSFGPSQGRHFF. CDR3 sequence (DNA): TGTGCCAGCAGTTTTGGCCCATCCCAGGGAAGGCACTTCTTT.